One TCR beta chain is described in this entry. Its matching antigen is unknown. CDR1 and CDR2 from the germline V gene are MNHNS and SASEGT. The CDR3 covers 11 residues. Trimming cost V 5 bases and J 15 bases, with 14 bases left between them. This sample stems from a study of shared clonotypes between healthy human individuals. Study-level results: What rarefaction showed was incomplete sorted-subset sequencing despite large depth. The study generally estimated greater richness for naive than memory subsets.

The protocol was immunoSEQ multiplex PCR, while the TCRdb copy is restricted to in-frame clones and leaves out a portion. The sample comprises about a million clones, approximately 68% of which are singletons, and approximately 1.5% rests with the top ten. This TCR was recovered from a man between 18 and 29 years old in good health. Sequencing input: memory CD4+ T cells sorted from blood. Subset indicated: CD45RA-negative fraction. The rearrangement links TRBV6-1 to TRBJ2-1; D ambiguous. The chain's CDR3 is CASSTLDRPFF. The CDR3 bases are TGTGCCAGCAGTACCCTGGACCGGCCGTTCTTC.